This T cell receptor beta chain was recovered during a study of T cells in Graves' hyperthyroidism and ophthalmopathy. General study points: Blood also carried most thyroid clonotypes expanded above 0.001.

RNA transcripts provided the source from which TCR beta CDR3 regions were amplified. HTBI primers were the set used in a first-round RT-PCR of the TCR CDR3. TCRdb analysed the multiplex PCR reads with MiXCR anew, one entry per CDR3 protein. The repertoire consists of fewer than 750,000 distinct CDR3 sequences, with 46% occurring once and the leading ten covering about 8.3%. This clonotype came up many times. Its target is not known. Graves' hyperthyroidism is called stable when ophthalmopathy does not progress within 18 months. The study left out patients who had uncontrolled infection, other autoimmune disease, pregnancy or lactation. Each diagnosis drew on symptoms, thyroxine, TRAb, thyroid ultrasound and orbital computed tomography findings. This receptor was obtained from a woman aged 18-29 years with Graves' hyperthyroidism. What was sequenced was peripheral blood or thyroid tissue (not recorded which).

The CDR3 coding sequence is TGTGCCAGCAGCTTACAGGCGAATCAGCCCCAGCATTTT. It yields the protein CASSLQANQPQHF. The V and J genes are TRBV5-5 and TRBJ1-5; D is possibly TRBD1 (5 bases). This CDR3 is built from 13 residues. Germline V gene lookup returns CDR1 SGHKS and CDR2 YYEKEE (reference sequence). Trimming stripped 2 bases from V and 4 bases from J, with 7 bases between.